The 23 T cell receptor beta chains below all came from one sample that was sequenced in a study of HIV-infected patients and healthy controls. Alpha and beta constant-region primers primed reverse transcription of about 470 ng RNA. Each of the alpha and beta chains got its own library through chain-specific third strand synthesis with indices. A single record per CDR3 protein comes from TCRdb applying MiXCR to the 5' RACE reads. The sample shows 15,000 to 20,000 distinct CDR3 sequences, 9.5% to 15% of them seen only once. Whole blood was used without fractionation, so all unsorted peripheral T cells were included. The sample was blood. The receptor set was obtained from an adult in good health.

This clonotype came up many times. This chain uses TRBV28 with TRBJ1-1, with D tentatively TRBD1 (5 bases). Germline V gene data show CDR1 as MDHEN and CDR2 as SYDVKM. Trimming removed 5 bases from V and 5 bases from J, with 9 bases in between. CDR3 length equals 12 residues. The CDR3 sequence is CASSPGWTEAFF. The CDR3 nucleotides read TGTGCCAGCAGTCCAGGGTGGACTGAAGCTTTCTTT. The variable domain in full, completed from reference TRBV28 and TRBJ1-1, reads DVKVTQSSRYLVKRTGEKVFLECVQDMDHENMFWYRQDPGLGLRLIYFSYDVKMKEKGDIPEGYSVSREKKERFSLILESASTNQTSMYLCASSPGWTEAFFGQGTRLTVV.

J is TRBJ1-3 and V is TRBV6-5, with D possibly being TRBD1 (6 bases). CDR3 length: 15 amino acids. V was pared by 6 bases and J by 7 bases, with 19 bases between. The germline CDR1 and CDR2 sequences are MNHEY and SVGAGI. Here the CDR3 reads CASRTLGGRWNTIYF. The CDR3 bases are TGTGCCAGCAGAACTCTCGGGGGGCGGTGGAACACCATATATTTT.

This clonotype was counted ten times or more. This chain connects TRBV12-3 or TRBV12-4 to TRBJ2-1; no clear D gene. Trimming took 2 bases from V and 5 from J, leaving 34 bases between them. CDR3 length: 22 residues. The CDR3 spells CASSLITYFGSPGSRKDNEQFF. CDR3 bases: TGTGCCAGCAGTTTAATTACTTATTTTGGGTCTCCCGGCTCCAGGAAGGACAATGAGCAGTTCTTC.

This clonotype is labeled medium-sized. The chain joins TRBV5-1 to TRBJ1-1; D remains ambiguous. The CDR3 is 15 residues long. Germline CDR1 reads SGHRS; CDR2 reads YFSETQ. With 0 bases removed from V and 1 base from J, the gap between germline ends came to 10 bases. The CDR3 protein is CASSLVAGSNTEAFF. The CDR3 nucleotides read TGCGCCAGCAGCTTGGTGGCCGGATCGAACACTGAAGCTTTCTTT.

Ten or more counts support this clonotype. V gene TRBV4-3 combines with J gene TRBJ1-6; 7 nucleotides match TRBD1. V gave up 4 bases and J gave up 6 bases; unmatched junction bases: 6. The CDR3 consists of 15 residues. Per germline, CDR1 LGHNA and CDR2 YSLEER. In nucleotides, the CDR3 is TGCGCCAGCAGCCTAGCGACAGGGAGTAATTCACCCCTCCACTTT. Its protein product is CASSLATGSNSPLHF.

A remark on this clonotype: Its ends do not fully match the called genes, so a read error is possible. The genes are TRBV12-3 or TRBV12-4 and TRBJ1-5, with TRBD1 matching over 8 bases. CDR3 length: 16 residues. The CDR3 protein is CASSLGQGKGNQPQHF. Written as DNA, the CDR3 is TGTGCCAGCAGCTTAGGACAGGGAAAGGGCAATCAGCCCCAGCATTTT.

This clonotype was detected only a few times. V is TRBV20-1 and J is TRBJ1-5; no firm D call. The CDR3 is 14 amino acids. Germline lookup yields CDR1 DFQATT and CDR2 SNEGSKA (reference sequence). V was shortened by 1 base and J by 0 bases, with 7 bases between the two germline ends. CDR3 in DNA: TGCAGTGCTAGAGCATCGACTAGCAATCAGCCCCAGCATTTT. As protein: CSARASTSNQPQHF.

The chain recombines TRBV20-1 with TRBJ2-1, with 7 bases fitting TRBD2. The CDR3 extends over 14 amino acids. Trimming cost V 3 bases and J 4 bases; bases outside gene matches: 6. Germline V CDR1 and CDR2: DFQATT, SNEGSKA (reference sequence). In nucleotides, the CDR3 is TGCAGTGCTAGGAGGGCTAGCGGTTACAATGAGCAGTTCTTC. It encodes CSARRASGYNEQFF.

This clonotype was seen more than once but under ten times. The V and J genes are TRBV7-2 and TRBJ1-2, with D possibly being TRBD1 (6 bases). Germline V CDR1 and CDR2: SGHTA, FQGNSA. The germline V and J ends were trimmed by 2 bases and 5 bases, with 12 bases remaining between them. This CDR3 is built from 14 residues. CDR3 in amino acids: CASSLFGGGYGYTF. The CDR3 DNA sequence: TGTGCCAGCAGCTTATTTGGGGGCGGGTATGGCTACACCTTC.

The V call is TRBV18, the J call TRBJ1-1; D is unclear. Germline assignment: CDR1 KGHSH and CDR2 LQKENI. CDR3 length: 14 residues. Trimming removed 2 bases from V and 1 base from J, with 8 bases in between. The CDR3 nucleotides read TGTGCCAGCTCACCAGGACGGAGGAACACTGAAGCTTTCTTT. As protein: CASSPGRRNTEAFF. The full variable domain, with the rest looked up from reference TRBV18 and TRBJ1-1, is NAGVMQNPRHLVRRRGQEARLRCSPMKGHSHVYWYRQLPEEGLKFMVYLQKENIIDESGMPKERFSAEFPKEGPSILRIQQVVRGDSAAYFCASSPGRRNTEAFFGQGTRLTVV.

This clonotype was observed at least ten times. Here the CDR3 DNA reads TGTGCCAGCTCGCCGATCGGGGGGGCCCGAAGAGATACGCAGTATTTT. Its protein product is CASSPIGGARRDTQYF. The rearrangement uses TRBV12-3 or TRBV12-4 and TRBJ2-3, with 8 bases lining up with TRBD2. The CDR3 is 16 residues long. Trimming at V came to 8 bases and at J to 5 bases, leaving 15 bases not matched to a gene.

This rearrangement joins TRBV18 to TRBJ2-7; D call uncertain. Trimming pared 5 bases from V and 4 bases from J, leaving 6 bases between. Germline loops: CDR1 KGHSH, CDR2 LQKENI. This CDR3 region has 11 residues. CDR3 protein: CASSARYEQYF. The CDR3 DNA sequence: TGTGCCAGCTCAGCGAGGTACGAGCAGTACTTC. Full variable domain (missing parts from reference TRBV18 and TRBJ2-7): NAGVMQNPRHLVRRRGQEARLRCSPMKGHSHVYWYRQLPEEGLKFMVYLQKENIIDESGMPKERFSAEFPKEGPSILRIQQVVRGDSAAYFCASSARYEQYFGPGTRLTVT.

This clonotype is judged medium-sized. The chain employs TRBV27 and TRBJ2-3; D gene unclear. CDR3 length: 18 amino acids. V lost 2 bases to trimming and J lost 0 bases, with 18 bases between them. Germline loops: CDR1 MNHEY, CDR2 SMNVEV (reference sequence). The DNA for the CDR3 is TGTGCCAGCAGTTTACCCCCCAGTCTCCAGACTAGCACAGATACGCAGTATTTT. Protein sequence: CASSLPPSLQTSTDTQYF.

J is TRBJ1-5 and V is TRBV21-1; TRBD1, as called in the table, went unchecked against the DNA. TRBV21-1 is classified as a pseudogene. The CDR3 covers 15 residues. This chain's CDR3 is CATTTRDGGHQPQHF. The DNA of the CDR3 is TGTGCCACCACCACCCGGGACGGCGGGCATCAGCCCCAGCATTTT.

The table lists this clonotype with a few counts. The chain couples TRBV6-5 to TRBJ1-1, with D possibly matching TRBD1 (5 bases). The germline V and J ends were trimmed by 6 bases and 4 bases, with 18 bases remaining between them. CDR1 and CDR2 from the germline V gene are MNHEY and SVGAGI. CDR3 length: 15 residues. CDR3 bases: TGTGCCAGCAGCTCCAATATGGTTAGGGGCACTGAAGCTTTCTTT. Residues: CASSSNMVRGTEAFF.

This clonotype occurred a few times. The chain combines TRBV20-1 with TRBJ2-2; weak D call: TRBD2 (5 bases). V gave up 3 bases and J gave up 4 bases, with 15 bases separating them. This CDR3 comprises 15 residues. Germline V gives CDR1 DFQATT, CDR2 SNEGSKA (reference sequence). CDR3 nucleotides: TGCAGTGCTAGGATAAATCGGGGTGTCACCGGGGAGCTGTTTTTT. It encodes CSARINRGVTGELFF.

The sample holds many counts of this clonotype. The rearrangement uses TRBV7-9 and TRBJ2-5, with unresolved D. Per germline, CDR1 SEHNR and CDR2 FQNEAQ (reference sequence). The CDR3 has 14 amino acids. V shed 2 bases and J shed 1 base, with 8 bases lying between them. In DNA form, the CDR3 reads TGTGCCAGCAGCTTAAAACGGACCCAAGAGACCCAGTACTTC. Residues: CASSLKRTQETQYF.

The genes are TRBV2 and TRBJ1-1; D is possibly TRBD1 (5 bases). The CDR3 length is 14 residues. Germline V gene data show CDR1 as SNHLY and CDR2 as FYNNEI. Deletions cut 8 bases from V and 0 bases from J, with 13 bases between. CDR3 bases: TGTGCCAGCTCGGGACGCCTGATGAACACTGAAGCTTTCTTT. Amino acid sequence: CASSGRLMNTEAFF.

This clonotype is classed as medium-sized (0.01 to 0.1%). The chain has TRBV29-1 and TRBJ2-1; no reliable D call. CDR3 size: 10 residues. The ends were cut back, 0 bases at V and 9 bases at J, with 3 bases in the middle. CDR1 and CDR2 (germline): SQVTM, ANQGSEA. Written as DNA, the CDR3 is TGCAGCGTTGAAGAGGCTGAGCAGTTCTTC. Its protein is CSVEEAEQFF.

The chain has TRBV12-3 or TRBV12-4 and TRBJ1-5; unclear D gene. The CDR3 has 13 amino acids. Trimming took 3 bases from V and 7 from J, leaving 10 bases between them. For the CDR3, the DNA is TGTGCCAGCAGTTTCTCTCACGGACAGCCCCAGCATTTT. Protein: CASSFSHGQPQHF.

The chain links TRBV11-2 to TRBJ2-4; maybe TRBD2 (7 bases). The V end lost 6 bases, the J end lost 5 bases, and 23 bases lay between the germline ends. CDR3 size: 17 residues. CDR1 and CDR2 from the germline V gene are SGHAT and FQNNGV. In nucleotides, the CDR3 is TGTGCCAGCAGGACCATTCAGGGGCGGGGGTCTGAAAACATTCAGTACTTC. This codes for CASRTIQGRGSENIQYF. The variable domain in full, completed from reference TRBV11-2 and TRBJ2-4, reads EAGVAQSPRYKIIEKRQSVAFWCNPISGHATLYWYQQILGQGPKLLIQFQNNGVVDDSQLPKDRFSAERLKGVDSTLKIQPAKLEDSAVYLCASRTIQGRGSENIQYFGAGTRLSVL.

This clonotype was picked up many times. This chain links TRBV9 with TRBJ2-3, with D uncertain. This CDR3 spans 13 amino acids. Germline V CDR1 and CDR2: SGDLS, YYNGEE. Trimming cost V 6 bases and J 1 base, with 9 bases left between them. In DNA form, the CDR3 reads TGTGCCAGCAACGAGCGCGGCACAGATACGCAGTATTTT. Translated, it gives CASNERGTDTQYF.

The V call is TRBV7-9, the J call TRBJ1-6; the D is unclear. Trimming took off 1 base at V and 6 bases at J, with 7 bases between the two ends. The CDR3 is 14 residues long. In germline, CDR1 is SEHNR, CDR2 FQNEAQ (reference sequence). The CDR3 spells CASSLETGNSPLHF. Written as DNA, the CDR3 is TGTGCCAGCAGCTTAGAAACGGGTAATTCACCCCTCCACTTT.